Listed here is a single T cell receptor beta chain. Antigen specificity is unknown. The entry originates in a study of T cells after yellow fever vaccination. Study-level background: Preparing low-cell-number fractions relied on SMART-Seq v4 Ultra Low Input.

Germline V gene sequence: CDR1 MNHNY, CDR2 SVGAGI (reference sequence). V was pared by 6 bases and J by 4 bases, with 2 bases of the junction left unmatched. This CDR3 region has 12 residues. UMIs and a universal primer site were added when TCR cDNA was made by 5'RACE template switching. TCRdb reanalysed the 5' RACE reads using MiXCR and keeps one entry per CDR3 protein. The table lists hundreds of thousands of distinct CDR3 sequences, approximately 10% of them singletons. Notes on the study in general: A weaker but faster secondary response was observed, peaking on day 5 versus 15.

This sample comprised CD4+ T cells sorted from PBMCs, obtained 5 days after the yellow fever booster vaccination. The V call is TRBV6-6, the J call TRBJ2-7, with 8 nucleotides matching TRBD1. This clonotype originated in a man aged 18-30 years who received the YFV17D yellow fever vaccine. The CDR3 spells CASSRGRYEQYF. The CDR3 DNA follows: TGTGCCAGCAGCAGGGGGCGATACGAGCAGTACTTC.